This T cell receptor beta chain comes out of a study of T cells in Graves' hyperthyroidism and ophthalmopathy. Study at large: The blood sample was taken at first diagnosis, before treatment began.

This clonotype was seen many times. Its cognate antigen is unknown. TCR beta CDR3 regions were amplified from RNA transcripts. First-round RT-PCR targeting the TCR CDR3 was performed with the HTBI primer set. Each CDR3 protein is one row after TCRdb ran MiXCR on the multiplex PCR reads. The table includes roughly 380,000 distinct CDR3 sequences, about a sixth detected once. Together with thyroid ultrasound, orbital computed tomography, serum thyroxine and TRAb, clinical symptoms were used for diagnoses. PBMCs were collected from an approximately 9.4 ml volume of fresh peripheral blood. The length of the CDR3 is 15 residues. The germline CDR1 and CDR2 sequences are SQVTM and ANQGSEA. Losses at the gene ends were 4 bases for V and 4 bases for J; bases not matched to a gene: 10. Study-level results: Blood held most thyroid clonotypes expanded above 0.001 frequency.

Sequenced input: blood. The J gene is TRBJ2-7, the V gene TRBV29-1, with 10 bases fitting TRBD1. The receptor comes from a woman between 35 and 50 years old with Graves' ophthalmopathy. The CDR3 loop is CSVADRDRGRYEQYF. CDR3 nucleotides: TGCAGCGTTGCGGATCGGGACAGGGGTCGGTACGAGCAGTACTTC.